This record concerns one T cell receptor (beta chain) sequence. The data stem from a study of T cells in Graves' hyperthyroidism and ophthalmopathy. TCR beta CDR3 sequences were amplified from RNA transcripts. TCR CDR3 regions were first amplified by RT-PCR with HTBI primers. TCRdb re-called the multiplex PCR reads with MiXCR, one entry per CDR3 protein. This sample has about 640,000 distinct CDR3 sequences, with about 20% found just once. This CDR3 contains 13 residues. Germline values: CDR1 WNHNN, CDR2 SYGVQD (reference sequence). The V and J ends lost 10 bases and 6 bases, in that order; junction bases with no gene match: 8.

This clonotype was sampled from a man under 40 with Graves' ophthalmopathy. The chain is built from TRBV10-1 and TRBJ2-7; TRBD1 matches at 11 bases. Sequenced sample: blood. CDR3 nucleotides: TGCGCCACCCCGGGACAGGGGGATGGCGAGCAGTACTTC. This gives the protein CATPGQGDGEQYF.